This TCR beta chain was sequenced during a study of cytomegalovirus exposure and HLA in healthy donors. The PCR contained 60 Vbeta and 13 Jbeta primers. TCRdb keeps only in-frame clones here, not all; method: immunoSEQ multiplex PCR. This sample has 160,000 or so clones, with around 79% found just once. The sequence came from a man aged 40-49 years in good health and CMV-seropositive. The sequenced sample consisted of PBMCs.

The CDR3 is CASSRTASGSAYEQYF. DNA for the CDR3: TGTGCCAGCAGTCGTACGGCTAGCGGGAGTGCCTACGAGCAGTACTTC. V usage is TRBV27 and J usage is TRBJ2-7; 10 bases fit TRBD2. This CDR3 is 16 amino acids long. CDR1 and CDR2 from the germline V gene are MNHEY and SMNVEV (reference sequence). V lost 5 bases and J lost 2; bases outside the gene matches: 9.